What follows are 24 T cell receptor beta chains derived from one specimen sequenced in a study of Ad26.COV2.S vaccination and SARS-CoV-2 variants. The treatment is: 15 to 20 received Ad26.COV2.S at low or high dose, single or two shots; roughly 5 received placebo; per-sample allocation not given. Sampling took place 63 days after the first vaccine or placebo injection. The method was immunoSEQ multiplex PCR; TCRdb's version includes in-frame clones alone and lacks a portion of them. The data show around 300,000 clones, 65% to 90% seen once. Sequences were derived from peripheral blood, sampled in a trial of Ad26.COV2.S vaccine versus placebo. All receptors come from a person aged 18-65 years who received the Ad26.COV2.S COVID-19 vaccine or a placebo.

This clone was detected a few times. The chain links TRBV7-8 to TRBJ2-3; 7 positions match TRBD2. V gave up 5 bases and J gave up 1 base; unmatched junction bases: 6. Germline V gene sequence: CDR1 SGHVS, CDR2 FQNEAQ. The CDR3 is 15 residues long. This CDR3 is CASSLRTRGTDTQYF. CDR3 DNA: TGTGCCAGCAGCCTCAGGACTAGGGGCACAGATACGCAGTATTTT.

The rearrangement uses TRBV28 and TRBJ1-5, with a tentative D call TRBD1 (5 bases). CDR3 size: 17 residues. Germline V gives CDR1 MDHEN, CDR2 SYDVKM. The ends were cut back, 5 bases at V and 2 bases at J, with 19 bases in the middle. CDR3 amino acids: CASSASPGARGNQPQHF. In DNA, the CDR3 is TGTGCCAGCAGTGCCTCCCCCGGGGCCAGGGGCAATCAGCCCCAGCATTTT.

The chain joins TRBV4-1 to TRBJ1-1, with a tentative D call TRBD1 (5 bases). Trimming left V 3 bases short and J 3 bases short, with 17 bases between. The CDR3 loop spans 16 amino acids. From germline, CDR1 is MGHRA and CDR2 YSYEKL. The chain's CDR3 is CASSQFPWARDTEAFF. CDR3 DNA sequence: TGCGCCAGCAGCCAGTTCCCCTGGGCCAGGGACACTGAAGCTTTCTTT.

The genes are TRBV6-6 and TRBJ2-5, with TRBD1 matching 10 bases. The J segment lost 5 bases and the V segment lost 4 bases, leaving 10 bases of the junction unmatched. Per the germline V gene, CDR1 is MNHNY and CDR2 is SVGAGI (reference sequence). The CDR3 is 16 residues long. The CDR3 DNA sequence: TGTGCCAGCAGTTCGACAGGGGGCGGTTTGGGGGAGACCCAGTACTTC. This codes for CASSSTGGGLGETQYF.

CDR3 nucleotides: TGCGCCAGCAGCTTAAGCGGTAATGAAAAACTGTTTTTT. Residues: CASSLSGNEKLFF. The chain couples TRBV5-1 to TRBJ1-4; no clear D. CDR3 length equals 13 residues. Germline V gives CDR1 SGHRS, CDR2 YFSETQ. The V end lost 2 bases, the J end lost 4 bases, and 6 bases lay between the germline ends.

The chain combines TRBV21-1 with TRBJ2-1; no check of the table's D call, TRBD2, against the DNA was made. TRBV21-1 is tagged as a pseudogene. The CDR3 totals 15 residues. This CDR3 reads CASSRYGLAGREQFF. The CDR3 bases are TGTGCCAGCAGCAGGTATGGGCTAGCGGGGCGTGAGCAGTTCTTC.

The chain is built from TRBV12-5 and TRBJ2-2; possible D gene TRBD1, 6 bases. Germline CDR1 reads LGHNT; CDR2 reads FRNRAP. CDR3 size: 17 residues. The V and J ends lost 2 bases and 0 bases respectively, with 13 bases between them. The CDR3 DNA is TGTGCTAGTGGTTTGTTCACAGGGTTAGCGAACACCGGGGAGCTGTTTTTT. It is translated as CASGLFTGLANTGELFF.

Here the CDR3 DNA reads TGTGCCAGCAGCTTAGCTGAGCGGGGAGCCTCCTACGAGCAGTACTTC. It yields the protein CASSLAERGASYEQYF. The chain has TRBV13 and TRBJ2-7, with 7 nucleotides matching TRBD2. The CDR3 has 16 residues. Germline V gene data show CDR1 as PRHDT and CDR2 as FYEKMQ (reference sequence). V lost 1 base to trimming and J lost 0 bases; unmatched junction nucleotides: 6.

V usage is TRBV18 and J usage is TRBJ1-1; D is uncertain. CDR1 and CDR2 (germline): KGHSH, LQKENI. The CDR3 totals 14 residues. Trimming shortened V by 3 bases and J by 3 bases, and 11 bases separated the two germline ends. CDR3 bases: TGTGCCAGCTCACCTATGGGTTTCGACACTGAAGCTTTCTTT. As protein: CASSPMGFDTEAFF.

The chain uses TRBV11-2 and TRBJ2-3; D is uncertain. This CDR3 region has 15 residues. Germline loops: CDR1 SGHAT, CDR2 FQNNGV. The V end was cut by 5 bases, the J end by 0 bases, with 12 bases between. The CDR3 is CASSNPSSSTDTQYF. The CDR3 region has the DNA TGTGCCAGCAGCAACCCCTCGTCCAGCACAGATACGCAGTATTTT.

CDR3 nucleotides: TGTGCCAGCAGCCAGGACAGGGGGAACACTGAAGCTTTCTTT. It encodes CASSQDRGNTEAFF. This chain links TRBV7-9 with TRBJ1-1, with 9 bases aligning to TRBD1. The germline V gene encodes CDR1 SEHNR and CDR2 FQNEAQ (reference sequence). CDR3 size: 14 residues. Trimming at V came to 5 bases and at J to 1 base, leaving 2 bases not matched to a gene.

This chain joins TRBV7-2 and TRBJ2-5, with no clear D. Germline-derived CDR1 and CDR2 are SGHTA and FQGNSA. The CDR3 has 12 amino acids. V gave up 5 bases and J gave up 5 bases, with 9 bases separating them. The CDR3 region is CASSRGEETQYF. The CDR3 DNA reads TGTGCCAGCAGCCGCGGTGAGGAGACCCAGTACTTC.

V usage is TRBV3-1 (or the pseudogene TRBV3-2) and J usage is TRBJ2-2, with TRBD1 identical over 9 bases. Germline V CDR1 and CDR2: LGHDT, YNNKEL (reference sequence). The ends lost 2 bases at V and 2 bases at J; junction bases unmatched: 3. This CDR3 region has 16 residues. The CDR3 spells CASSQTGGLNTGELFF. CDR3 DNA sequence: TGTGCCAGCAGCCAAACAGGGGGCCTAAACACCGGGGAGCTGTTTTTT.

This clone has a handful of counts. This sequence joins TRBV7-2 and TRBJ1-1; D is uncertain. V lost 7 bases and J 6 bases, leaving 24 bases between the germline ends. The CDR3 has 16 residues. Per germline, CDR1 SGHTA and CDR2 FQGNSA. CDR3 sequence (DNA): TGTGCCAGCAACCCCCCCGGTTTCGAAAGGGCCGCTGAAGCTTTCTTT. It translates to CASNPPGFERAAEAFF.

The rearrangement uses TRBV2 and TRBJ2-2; D is possibly TRBD1 (6 bases). With 0 bases removed from V and 7 bases from J, the gap between germline ends came to 18 bases. Germline V gene data show CDR1 as SNHLY and CDR2 as FYNNEI. The CDR3 sequence is 17 residues long. The CDR3 region has the DNA TGTGCCAGCAGTGAAGCGCTTAGGACAGCTTTTATCGGGGAGCTGTTTTTT. Translation gives CASSEALRTAFIGELFF.

This chain joins TRBV3-1 (or the pseudogene TRBV3-2) and TRBJ1-2; 7 nucleotides line up with TRBD1. Germline V gene sequence: CDR1 LGHDT, CDR2 YNNKEL (reference sequence). The CDR3 is made up of 13 amino acids. Trimming at V came to 6 bases and at J to 4 bases, leaving 5 bases not matched to a gene. The CDR3 bases are TGTGCCAGCAGTTCCCGACAGGGCTATGGCTACACCTTC. This encodes CASSSRQGYGYTF.

The sample holds a few counts of this clone. CDR3 sequence (DNA): TGTGCCAGTAGAGGGCCATCCCCCTATAGCACAGATACGCAGTATTTT. Its translation is CASRGPSPYSTDTQYF. The V call is TRBV19, the J call TRBJ2-3; D gene ambiguous. This CDR3 has 16 residues. V gave up 6 bases and J gave up 0 bases, with 16 bases separating them. In germline, CDR1 is LNHDA, CDR2 SQIVND (reference sequence).

Details on this clone: Other nucleotide sequences from this sample produce the same CDR3. V gene TRBV6-2 or TRBV6-3 combines with J gene TRBJ2-5; no clear D gene. Germline CDR1 and CDR2: MNHEY and SVGEGT. Trimming cost V 0 bases and J 5 bases, with 1 base left between them. This CDR3 comprises 11 residues. The CDR3 loop is CASSYSETQYF. In DNA form, the CDR3 reads TGTGCCAGCAGTTACTCGGAGACCCAGTACTTC.

This chain connects TRBV9 to TRBJ2-1, with 14 nucleotides matching TRBD2. Per the germline V gene, CDR1 is SGDLS and CDR2 is YYNGEE. With V trimmed by 0 bases and J by 7 bases, 9 bases remained unmatched. This CDR3 contains 18 residues. The CDR3 sequence: CASSVGGGGLAGVNEQFF. The CDR3 bases are TGTGCCAGCAGCGTAGGAGGGGGGGGACTAGCGGGAGTTAATGAGCAGTTCTTC.

This clone occurred a few times. This sequence joins TRBV11-2 and TRBJ2-3; 8 positions agree with TRBD1. V was clipped by 5 bases and J by 1 base; unmatched bases: 8. Germline assignment: CDR1 SGHAT and CDR2 FQNNGV. This CDR3 has 16 amino acids. The DNA for the CDR3 is TGTGCCAGCAGCGCGTACGTGGGACAGGGCACAGATACGCAGTATTTT. This encodes CASSAYVGQGTDTQYF.

This chain uses TRBV12-3 or TRBV12-4 with TRBJ2-2; D is undetermined. The V gene lost 3 bases and the J gene lost 8 bases, with 4 bases spanning the gap. There are 11 residues in the CDR3. The chain's CDR3 is CASSLRGELFF. The CDR3 nucleotides are TGTGCCAGCAGTTTGAGGGGGGAGCTGTTTTTT.

This chain links TRBV2 with TRBJ1-3, with D possibly TRBD1 on 5 matching bases. The V gene's germline CDR1 is SNHLY and CDR2 FYNNEI. This CDR3 is built from 15 residues. The ends were cut back, 6 bases at V and 4 bases at J, with 16 bases in the middle. The DNA of the CDR3 is TGTGCCAGCAGCCAAACGCAGGGTTTAGGAAACACCATATATTTT. It encodes CASSQTQGLGNTIYF.

The V call is TRBV6-2 or TRBV6-3, the J call TRBJ2-3, with TRBD2 matching over 8 bases. The trim removed 2 bases at V and 7 bases at J, leaving 11 bases unmatched. CDR1 is MNHEY and CDR2 is SVGEGT in the germline V gene. The CDR3 loop spans 16 amino acids. The CDR3 bases are TGTGCCAGCAGTTACCGGGAGCAGCGGGGGAGGCATACGCAGTATTTT. It codes for CASSYREQRGRHTQYF.

The chain joins TRBV19 to TRBJ2-1; 9 nucleotides line up with TRBD2. Germline V CDR1 and CDR2: LNHDA, SQIVND (reference sequence). The CDR3 has 15 residues. The J segment lost 4 bases and the V segment lost 4 bases, leaving 5 bases of the junction unmatched. As DNA, the CDR3 is TGTGCCAGTAGTAGCGGGAGGGGGCTTTACAATGAGCAGTTCTTC. It is translated as CASSSGRGLYNEQFF.